One T cell receptor (beta chain) is described in this entry. Its antigen is still unknown. This entry belongs to a study of cytomegalovirus exposure and HLA in healthy donors. Measured with immunoSEQ multiplex PCR; TCRdb has only the in-frame clones, and not every one. Among about 250,000 clones listed, about 88% were seen once. General study results and limits: TCR sequences were mostly rare, though some public TCRs occurred in many donors. In the roughly 120 validation repertoires, a later analysis found that first-cohort TCR clusters tended to co-occur. CMV antigen specificity was confirmed in vitro for a few CMV-associated chains. The study labeled around 160 TCR beta chains cytomegalovirus-associated.

Trimming at V came to 4 bases and at J to 3 bases, leaving 7 bases not matched to a gene. This CDR3 has 14 amino acids. Germline values: CDR1 SGHTS, CDR2 YDEGEE. The rearrangement links TRBV5-8 to TRBJ2-7; 7 bases fit TRBD2. What was sequenced was PBMCs. This sequence was found in a man younger than 30 in good health and CMV-seropositive. CDR3: CASSPRRGYYEQYF. In DNA, the CDR3 is TGTGCCAGCAGCCCCCGGCGGGGGTACTACGAGCAGTACTTC.